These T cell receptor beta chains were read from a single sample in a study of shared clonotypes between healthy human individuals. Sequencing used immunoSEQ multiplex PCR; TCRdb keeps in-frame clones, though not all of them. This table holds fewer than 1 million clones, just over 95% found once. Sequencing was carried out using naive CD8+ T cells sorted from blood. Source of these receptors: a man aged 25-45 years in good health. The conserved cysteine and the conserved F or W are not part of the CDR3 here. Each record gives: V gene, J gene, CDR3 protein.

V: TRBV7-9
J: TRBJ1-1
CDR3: ASTLGMNTEAF

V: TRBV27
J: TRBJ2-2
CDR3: ASSPTLTGELF

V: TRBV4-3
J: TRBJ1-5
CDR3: ASSQDIRDQPQH

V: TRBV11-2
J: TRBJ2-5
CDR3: ASSKPRTSGRETQY

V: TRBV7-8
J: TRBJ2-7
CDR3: ASSRGREGLAGSS

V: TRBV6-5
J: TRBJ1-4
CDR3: ASSPGTGIEKLF

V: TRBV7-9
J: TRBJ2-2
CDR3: ASSRTTGELF

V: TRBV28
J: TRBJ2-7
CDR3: ASSLYRYGDYEQY

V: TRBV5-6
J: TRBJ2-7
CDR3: ASTPRGLGFYEQY

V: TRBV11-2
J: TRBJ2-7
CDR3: ASSLVLPFETGELIGQY

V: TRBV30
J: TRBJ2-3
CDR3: AWNSVGNSLTDTQY

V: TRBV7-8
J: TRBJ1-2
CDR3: ASSLEARADGYT

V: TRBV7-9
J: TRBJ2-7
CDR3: ASSPVTERQQY

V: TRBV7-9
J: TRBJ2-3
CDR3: ASSFRVRAQY